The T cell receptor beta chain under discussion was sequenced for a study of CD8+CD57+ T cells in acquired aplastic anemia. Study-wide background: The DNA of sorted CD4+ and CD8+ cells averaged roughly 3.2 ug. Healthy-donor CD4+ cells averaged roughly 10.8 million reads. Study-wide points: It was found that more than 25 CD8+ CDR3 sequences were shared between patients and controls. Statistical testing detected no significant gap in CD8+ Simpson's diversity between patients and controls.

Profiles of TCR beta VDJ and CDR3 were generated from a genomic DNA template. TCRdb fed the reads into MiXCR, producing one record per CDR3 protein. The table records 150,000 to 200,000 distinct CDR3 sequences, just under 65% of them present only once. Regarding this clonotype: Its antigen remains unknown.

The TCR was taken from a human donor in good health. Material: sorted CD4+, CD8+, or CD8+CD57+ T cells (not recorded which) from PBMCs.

CDR3 nucleotides: TGTGCCAGCAGCGTGGCACAGGGTTACGAGCAGTACTTC. Amino acid sequence: CASSVAQGYEQYF. This chain connects TRBV9 to TRBJ2-7, with a possible D match to TRBD1 (6 bases). The CDR3 is 13 residues long. The V and J ends lost 2 bases and 4 bases respectively, with 10 bases between them. CDR1 and CDR2 from the germline V gene are SGDLS and YYNGEE. Using reference TRBV9 and TRBJ2-7 for the parts outside the CDR3, the full variable domain is DSGVTQTPKHLITATGQRVTLRCSPRSGDLSVYWYQQSLDQGLQFLIQYYNGEERAKGNILERFSAQQFPDLHSELNLSSLELGDSALYFCASSVAQGYEQYFGPGTRLTVT.